This T cell receptor beta chain came from a study of HIV-infected patients and healthy controls. Whole-study findings and limits: Size-matching overweighted rare events from HIV-infected data when comparing patients with controls. During therapy, HIV-associated CDR3s fell significantly in frequency, while CMV-associated CDR3s did not change significantly.

Whole blood was used without fractionation, so all unsorted peripheral T cells were included. cDNA was made from roughly 470 ng RNA using alpha and beta constant primers. Each of the alpha and beta chains got its own library through chain-specific third strand synthesis with indices. Priming off the SP2 site generated the second strand. Using its own MiXCR run on the 5' RACE reads, TCRdb lists one record per CDR3 protein. This sample has 15,000 to 20,000 distinct CDR3 sequences, with roughly 9.1% found just once. Germline loops: CDR1 SEHNR, CDR2 FQNEAQ (reference sequence). V trimming: 5 bases; J trimming: 8 bases; junction bases outside the gene matches: 18. The CDR3 is made up of 17 amino acids. This clonotype was detected only a few times. Antigen: not known.

The chain employs TRBV7-9 and TRBJ2-1; 7 bases agree with TRBD1. The sample comprised blood. The sequence was collected from an adult in good health. The CDR3 loop reads CASSEPGQPLTRDEQFF. In nucleotides, the CDR3 is TGTGCCAGCAGCGAACCGGGACAGCCTTTAACCCGGGATGAGCAGTTCTTC.